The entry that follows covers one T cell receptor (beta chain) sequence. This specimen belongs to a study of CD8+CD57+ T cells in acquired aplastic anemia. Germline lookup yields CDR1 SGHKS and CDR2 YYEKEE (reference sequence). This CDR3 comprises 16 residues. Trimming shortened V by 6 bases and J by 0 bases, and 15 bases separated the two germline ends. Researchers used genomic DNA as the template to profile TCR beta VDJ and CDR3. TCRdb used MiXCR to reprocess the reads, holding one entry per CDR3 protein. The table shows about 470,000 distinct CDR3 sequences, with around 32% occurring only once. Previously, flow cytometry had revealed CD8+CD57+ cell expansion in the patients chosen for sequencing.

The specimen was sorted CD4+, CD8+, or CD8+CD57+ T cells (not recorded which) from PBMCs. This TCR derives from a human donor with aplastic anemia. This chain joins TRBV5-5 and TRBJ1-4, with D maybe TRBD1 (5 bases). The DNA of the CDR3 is TGTGCCAGCACCTTTCTTGGGACCGCAACTAATGAAAAACTGTTTTTT. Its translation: CASTFLGTATNEKLFF. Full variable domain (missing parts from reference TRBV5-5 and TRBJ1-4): DAGVTQSPTHLIKTRGQQVTLRCSPISGHKSVSWYQQVLGQGPQFIFQYYEKEERGRGNFPDRFSARQFPNYSSELNVNALLLGDSALYLCASTFLGTATNEKLFFGSGTQLSVL.